This TCR beta chain was obtained from a study of shared clonotypes between healthy human individuals. The repertoire was sequenced with immunoSEQ multiplex PCR; TCRdb's copy has only in-frame clones and lacks some. The repertoire has about 2 million clones, over 85% of them found once; the top ten carry roughly 0.13%. Study-level results: Sampling used blood alone; tissue repertoires probably differ.

This CDR3 is built from 15 residues. The V gene's germline CDR1 is MDHEN and CDR2 SYDVKM. V was pared by 7 bases and J by 7 bases, with 20 bases between. Points on this clone: What it recognizes is unknown.

The chain links TRBV28 to TRBJ1-5; possibly TRBD1 for D (6 bases). Sequenced material: naive CD4+ T cells sorted from blood. Stated subset: CD45RA+ positively selected. The TCR was taken from a man aged 18 to 35 in good health. This CDR3 is CASTQGWGAGQPQHF. CDR3 nucleotides: TGTGCCAGCACCCAGGGGTGGGGGGCTGGCCAGCCCCAGCATTTT.